The 10 T cell receptor beta chains presented below share a single source sample, sequenced in a study of identical twins. TCRdb redid the calling of the 5' RACE reads with MiXCR, one entry per CDR3 protein. Among about 550,000 distinct CDR3 sequences listed, 20% to 25% were seen once. The same specimen was also included in a second study, on yellow fever vaccine responses in identical twins.

Specimen: CD4+ T cells sorted from blood. The receptor source for this set is a woman younger than 35 in good health.

The CDR3 is CASSQANRVSVAKNIQYF. Here the CDR3 DNA reads TGCGCCAGCAGCCAAGCTAACCGAGTCTCCGTCGCCAAAAACATTCAGTACTTC. The chain carries TRBV4-1 and TRBJ2-4; D is uncertain. The CDR3 loop spans 18 amino acids. Germline CDR1 is MGHRA and CDR2 is YSYEKL. Trimming stripped 1 base from V and 1 base from J, with 17 bases between.

This chain uses TRBV20-1 with TRBJ2-3; possible D gene TRBD2, 5 bases. The ends were cut back, 0 bases at V and 2 bases at J, with 12 bases in the middle. The CDR3 totals 15 residues. The V gene's germline CDR1 is DFQATT and CDR2 SNEGSKA (reference sequence). CDR3 bases: TGCAGTGCTAGAGAACCCCGGACTCTCACAGATACGCAGTATTTT. Protein: CSAREPRTLTDTQYF.

The chain carries TRBV20-1 and TRBJ2-1; perhaps TRBD1 as D (5 bases). Germline CDR1 reads DFQATT; CDR2 reads SNEGSKA (reference sequence). CDR3 size: 14 residues. The V end lost 3 bases, the J end lost 4 bases, and 13 bases lay between the germline ends. CDR3 residues: CSARAPTGYNEQFF. The CDR3 region has the DNA TGCAGTGCTAGGGCCCCCACAGGATACAATGAGCAGTTCTTC.

This chain connects TRBV27 to TRBJ2-7; TRBD2 matches at 10 bases. Germline V gene lookup returns CDR1 MNHEY and CDR2 SMNVEV (reference sequence). The CDR3 sequence is 16 residues long. J gave up 3 bases and V 6 bases, and 11 bases lay outside the gene matches. The CDR3 DNA is TGTGCCAGCAGCCAAGCCCTAGCGGGAGCCCTCTACGAGCAGTACTTC. It is translated as CASSQALAGALYEQYF.

This clonotype was seen a few times. The chain joins TRBV6-1 to TRBJ1-1, with a possible D match to TRBD1 (5 bases). Germline V CDR1 and CDR2: MNHNS, SASEGT. This CDR3 is built from 13 residues. The germline V and J ends were trimmed by 5 bases and 5 bases, with 12 bases remaining between them. The CDR3 DNA sequence: TGTGCCAGCAGTCCCTGGGAGGGGACTGAAGCTTTCTTT. It codes for CASSPWEGTEAFF.

The V call is TRBV24-1, the J call TRBJ2-3, with 12 bases matching TRBD1. CDR3 length: 16 residues. Germline loops: CDR1 KGHDR, CDR2 SFDVKD. Unmatched junction bases numbered 5, after V lost 5 bases and J lost 3 bases. The CDR3 loop reads CATSATGQGATDTQYF. The CDR3 coding sequence is TGTGCCACCAGTGCTACGGGACAGGGGGCAACAGATACGCAGTATTTT.

This clonotype was counted only a few times. This rearrangement joins TRBV20-1 to TRBJ2-1; 13 nucleotides match TRBD2. The CDR3 spans 18 residues. Germline V gives CDR1 DFQATT, CDR2 SNEGSKA (reference sequence). Trimming at V came to 3 bases and at J to 5 bases, leaving 13 bases not matched to a gene. As DNA, the CDR3 is TGCAGTGCTAGGAACTTTCGGACCGGGACTAGCGGGGACAATGAGCAGTTCTTC. This translates into CSARNFRTGTSGDNEQFF.

The chain carries TRBV7-6 and TRBJ2-1, with a weak D call TRBD2 (5 bases). The V end was cut by 5 bases, the J end by 4 bases, with 18 bases between. This CDR3 has 16 residues. CDR1 is SGHVS, CDR2 FNYEAQ, per germline. For the CDR3, the DNA is TGTGCCAGCAGCGCGGACTCGGGAAAGAGTTACAATGAGCAGTTCTTC. This encodes CASSADSGKSYNEQFF.

This clonotype was counted between two and nine times. The chain recombines TRBV5-1 with TRBJ1-1, with D tentatively TRBD1 (5 bases). Germline assignment: CDR1 SGHRS and CDR2 YFSETQ. Trimming took 4 bases from V and 5 from J, leaving 9 bases between them. The CDR3 runs to 12 residues. As DNA, the CDR3 is TGCGCCAGCAGCATATCAGGGACTGAAGCTTTCTTT. This codes for CASSISGTEAFF.

The chain couples TRBV7-2 to TRBJ2-2; possible D gene TRBD1, 6 bases. Germline CDR1 and CDR2: SGHTA and FQGNSA. The V and J ends lost 4 bases and 5 bases respectively, with 14 bases between them. The CDR3 loop spans 15 amino acids. CDR3 residues: CASSSRGWGTGELFF. CDR3 bases: TGTGCCAGCAGCTCAAGGGGGTGGGGGACCGGGGAGCTGTTTTTT.